This record looks at one T cell receptor (beta chain) sequence and its context. Antigen specificity is unknown. Preparation of TRB cDNA libraries relied on 5' RACE carrying UMI labels. TCRdb re-called the 5' RACE reads; one entry per CDR3 protein, DNA not given. This sample's clone table lists roughly 65,000 distinct CDR3 sequences. The data stem from a study of CXCR3-negative and CXCR3-positive naive CD8 T cells. Broader study findings: High diversity, comparable across both naive subsets, contrasted with much lower diversity in memory CD8+ cells. Whereas memory cells differed, naive CXCR3-negative and CXCR3-positive cells shared similar TRBV-TRBJ usage. CXCR3-positive naive cells had TRB CDR3s that were more hydrophobic than CXCR3-negative naive cells had.

The germline V gene has CDR1 SEHNR and CDR2 FQNEAQ (reference sequence). This CDR3 has 16 amino acids. The chain has TRBV7-9 and TRBJ2-7; TCRdb's D gene call, TRBD1, goes unchecked for lack of DNA. The sequencing sample was made of naive CXCR3+ CD8+ T cells from blood. Subset: CD45RO-CCR7+CD27+CD95- naive CD8+ T cells expressing CXCR3 (TNR3+). This TCR came from a human donor in good health. Some clones in this sample may be carry-over from other donors' samples. The CDR3 here is CASSHTGQGFTYEQYF.